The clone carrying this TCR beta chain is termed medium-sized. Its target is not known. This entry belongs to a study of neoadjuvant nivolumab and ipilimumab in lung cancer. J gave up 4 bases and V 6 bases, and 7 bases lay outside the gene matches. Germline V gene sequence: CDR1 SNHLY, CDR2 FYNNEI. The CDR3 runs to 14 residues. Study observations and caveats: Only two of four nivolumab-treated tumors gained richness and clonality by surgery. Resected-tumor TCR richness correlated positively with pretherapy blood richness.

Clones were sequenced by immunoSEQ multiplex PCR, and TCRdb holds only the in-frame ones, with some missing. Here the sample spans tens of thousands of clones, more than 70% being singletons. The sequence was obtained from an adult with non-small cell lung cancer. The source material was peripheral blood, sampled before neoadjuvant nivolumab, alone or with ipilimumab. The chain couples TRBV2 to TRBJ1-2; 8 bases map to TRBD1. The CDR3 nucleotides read TGTGCCAGCAGGGTCCAGGGGGCAGGCTATGGCTACACCTTC. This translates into CASRVQGAGYGYTF.